This T cell receptor beta chain was observed in a study of OX40 agonist ivuxolimab in advanced cancers. Study-level points and caveats: Expanded clones were, on average, more numerous among CD8+ T cells than CD4+.

The germline CDR1 and CDR2 sequences are MGHRA and YSYEKL. This CDR3 has 14 amino acids. Germline trimming cut 3 bases from V and 2 bases from J; bases unmatched to any gene: 4. For this clone: What it recognizes is unknown.

Sequenced by immunoSEQ multiplex PCR; TCRdb stores in-frame clones only, minus some. The sample has roughly 75,000 clones, 85% to 90% seen once. Sequencing was performed on CD4+ or CD8+ T cells sorted from blood, taken in a trial of the OX40 agonist ivuxolimab. The receptor was isolated from an adult with an advanced solid tumor such as melanoma, head and neck, liver or kidney cancer. This chain joins TRBV4-1 and TRBJ2-7, with 7 bases lining up with TRBD1. CDR3 sequence (DNA): TGCGCCAGCAGCCAGAGCAGGGGGACCTACGAGCAGTACTTC. Its translation is CASSQSRGTYEQYF.